Following are 13 T cell receptor beta chains from one sample sequenced in a study of brain T cells in children with intractable seizures. Produced via immunoSEQ multiplex PCR; TCRdb's table is partial and in-frame only. The sample includes over 95,000 clones, 90% to 95% of them seen just once. The sequenced sample was peripheral blood, obtained at surgery. The receptors derive from a boy under two years old with hemimegalencephaly and intractable seizures.

The chain uses TRBV2 and TRBJ2-7; D unresolved. The V gene's germline CDR1 is SNHLY and CDR2 FYNNEI. The CDR3 has 14 amino acids. Trimming took off 7 bases at V and 0 bases at J, with 13 bases between the two ends. The CDR3 is CASTRDTYSYEQYF. The CDR3 nucleotides are TGTGCCAGCACCCGAGACACTTACTCCTACGAGCAGTACTTC. Based on the CDR3 plus reference TRBV2 and TRBJ2-7, the full variable domain is EPEVTQTPSHQVTQMGQEVILRCVPISNHLYFYWYRQILGQKVEFLVSFYNNEISEKSEIFDDQFSVERPDGSNFTLKIRSTKLEDSAMYFCASTRDTYSYEQYFGPGTRLTVT.

The chain carries TRBV9 and TRBJ2-2; D is unclear. The CDR3 runs to 14 residues. Germline V gene sequence: CDR1 SGDLS, CDR2 YYNGEE. Trimming shortened V by 5 bases and J by 0 bases, and 8 bases separated the two germline ends. CDR3 nucleotide sequence: TGTGCCAGCAGAGACTTAGCGAACACCGGGGAGCTGTTTTTT. This translates into CASRDLANTGELFF.

V usage is TRBV7-9 and J usage is TRBJ2-5; D remains unclear. V was pared by 3 bases and J by 5 bases, with 7 bases between. The CDR3 has 12 residues. CDR1 SEHNR and CDR2 FQNEAQ come from the germline V gene (reference sequence). The CDR3 DNA reads TGTGCCAGCAGCTTCCTCGGGGAGACCCAGTACTTC. Protein sequence: CASSFLGETQYF.

This rearrangement joins TRBV27 to TRBJ2-7; 10 nucleotides line up with TRBD1. This CDR3 spans 15 amino acids. Trimming cost V 5 bases and J 3 bases; bases outside gene matches: 7. The germline V gene encodes CDR1 MNHEY and CDR2 SMNVEV (reference sequence). CDR3 amino acids: CASSRQGARVYEQYF. The CDR3 bases are TGTGCCAGCAGTCGACAGGGGGCGCGGGTCTACGAGCAGTACTTC.

The chain links TRBV28 to TRBJ2-7; 11 bases align to TRBD1. This CDR3 region has 14 residues. V lost 2 bases, J lost 8 bases, and 5 bases stayed unmatched. Germline V gives CDR1 MDHEN, CDR2 SYDVKM. For the CDR3, the DNA is TGTGCCAGCAGTTTAGTGTCGGACAGGGGGCAGCAGTACTTC. Translated: CASSLVSDRGQQYF.

The V call is TRBV13, the J call TRBJ2-7; TRBD2 agrees at 8 bases. Germline trimming cut 6 bases from V and 5 bases from J; bases unmatched to any gene: 24. Germline lookup yields CDR1 PRHDT and CDR2 FYEKMQ (reference sequence). The CDR3 has 19 residues. CDR3 amino acids: CASSTGVGVWSGSYDEQYF. The CDR3 DNA sequence: TGTGCCAGCAGTACCGGGGTGGGGGTCTGGAGCGGGAGCTACGACGAGCAGTACTTC.

The chain couples TRBV7-9 to TRBJ2-2; 7 nucleotides match TRBD2. CDR3 length equals 14 residues. Germline lookup yields CDR1 SEHNR and CDR2 FQNEAQ (reference sequence). The trim removed 1 base at V and 6 bases at J, leaving 2 bases unmatched. The CDR3 here is CASSLGLAAGELFF. The DNA of the CDR3 is TGTGCCAGCAGCTTAGGTCTAGCGGCCGGGGAGCTGTTTTTT.

V gene TRBV15 combines with J gene TRBJ1-5; 7 bases match TRBD1. Germline assignment: CDR1 LNHNV and CDR2 YYDKDF (reference sequence). The ends lost 5 bases at V and 3 bases at J; junction bases unmatched: 4. The CDR3 is 14 amino acids. This CDR3 is CATSLDRVNQPQHF. The CDR3 bases are TGTGCCACCAGCCTCGACAGGGTCAATCAGCCCCAGCATTTT.

V and J are TRBV11-3 and TRBJ2-1; TRBD1 matches at 7 bases. CDR1 is SGHNT and CDR2 is YENEEA in the germline V gene. The CDR3 covers 17 residues. J lost 2 bases, V lost 5 bases, and 12 bases had no gene match. The CDR3 reads CASSAMPPGQPYNEQFF. The CDR3 coding sequence is TGTGCCAGCAGCGCAATGCCCCCGGGACAGCCCTACAATGAGCAGTTCTTC.

CDR3 sequence reads: CASTRGVLAGVSTDTQYF. CDR3 coding DNA: TGTGCCAGCACCCGAGGGGTACTAGCGGGCGTAAGCACAGATACGCAGTATTTT. This chain joins TRBV28 and TRBJ2-3, with TRBD2 matching over 9 bases. The CDR3 runs to 18 residues. The V gene end was trimmed by 7 bases and the J gene end by 0 bases; junction bases not matched to a gene: 14. CDR1 and CDR2 from the germline V gene are MDHEN and SYDVKM.

The rearrangement links TRBV6-5 to TRBJ1-4; D gene unclear. Germline CDR1 and CDR2: MNHEY and SVGAGI. There are 15 residues in the CDR3. Trimming shortened V by 7 bases and J by 8 bases, and 20 bases separated the two germline ends. CDR3 sequence (DNA): TGTGCCAGCACCAGAACGAGGCACCAAAAGGAAAAACTGTTTTTT. Encoded protein: CASTRTRHQKEKLFF.

The V call is TRBV25-1, the J call TRBJ2-7; 13 nucleotides line up with TRBD2. The CDR3 is made up of 15 amino acids. Germline CDR1 is MGHDK and CDR2 is SYGVNS. Trimming cost V 4 bases and J 7 bases; bases outside gene matches: 7. DNA of the CDR3: TGTGCCAGCAGTGTCGGACTAGCGGGAGTTCGGGAGCAGTACTTC. Translation: CASSVGLAGVREQYF.

The chain has TRBV6-6 and TRBJ1-5, with D perhaps TRBD1 (5 bases). This CDR3 is 11 amino acids long. The germline V gene encodes CDR1 MNHNY and CDR2 SVGAGI (reference sequence). V was cut by 6 bases and J by 11 bases, with 11 bases left in between. In DNA form, the CDR3 reads TGTGCCAGCAGCCCTGGGGGGGCCCAGCATTTT. Amino acids: CASSPGGAQHF.